The T cell receptor beta chain described here comes from a study of beta chain features in type 1 diabetes. Sequencing targeted expressed TCRB transcripts, as all isolated RNA had been reverse transcribed. TCRdb keeps only in-frame clones here, not all; method: immunoSEQ multiplex PCR. Of around 240,000 clones listed, around 16% were seen once; the top ten hold approximately 0.086%. V lost 0 bases, J lost 2 bases, and 15 bases lay in between. This CDR3 is built from 16 residues. CDR1 is SGDLS and CDR2 is YYNGEE in the germline V gene. This clone was observed a few times. Its antigen is unknown. Regarding the study as a whole: Among all four CD4+ subsets, Type 1 diabetes patients had TCRB CDR3s that were moderately but significantly shorter. Patients showed naive, central memory and Treg TCRB repertoires that appeared more similar than those of healthy donors. Whether HLA type influences TCRB rearrangement remained unresolved here. Insertions were fewer and deletions more numerous at VDJ junctions in type 1 diabetes patients.

This receptor was taken from a man younger than 40 with type 1 diabetes. Source material: naive CD4+ T cells from blood. The chain joins TRBV9 to TRBJ2-7; no reliable D call. The CDR3 DNA sequence: TGTGCCAGCAGCGTAGTAGGGAATGACCTAACCTACGAGCAGTACTTC. Its translation is CASSVVGNDLTYEQYF.